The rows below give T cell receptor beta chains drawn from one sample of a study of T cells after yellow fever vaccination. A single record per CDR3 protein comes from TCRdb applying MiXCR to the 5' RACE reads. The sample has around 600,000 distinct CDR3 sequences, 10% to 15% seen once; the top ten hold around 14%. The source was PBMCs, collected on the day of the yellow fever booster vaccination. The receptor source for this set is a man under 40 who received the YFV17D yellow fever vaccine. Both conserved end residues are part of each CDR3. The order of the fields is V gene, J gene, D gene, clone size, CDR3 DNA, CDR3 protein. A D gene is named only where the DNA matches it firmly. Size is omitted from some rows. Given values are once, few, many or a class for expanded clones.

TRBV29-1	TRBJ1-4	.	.	TGCAGCGTTGGGGGGCCGAGAGGGCCGAATGAAAAACTGTTTTTT	CSVGGPRGPNEKLFF
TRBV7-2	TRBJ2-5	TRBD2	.	TGTGCCAGCAGCCCAAATAGCGGGAGGGAGGGAGAGACCCAGTACTTC	CASSPNSGREGETQYF
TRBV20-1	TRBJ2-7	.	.	TGCAGTGGAGGGGACCCCTCCTACGAGCAGTACTTC	CSGGDPSYEQYF
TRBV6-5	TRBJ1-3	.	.	TGTGCCAGCAGTTCCCAACCGGGTCTCTCTGGAAACACCATATATTTT	CASSSQPGLSGNTIYF
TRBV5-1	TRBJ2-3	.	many	TGCGCCAGCCGGGACTCCCGCGGGGCAGATACGCAGTATTTT	CASRDSRGADTQYF
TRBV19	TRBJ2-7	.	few	TGTGCCAGTAGTACCTACAACGAGCAGTACTTC	CASSTYNEQYF
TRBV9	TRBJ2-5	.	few	TGTGCCAGCAGCCCCCGGGCTAGCGCAGAGACCCAGTACTTC	CASSPRASAETQYF
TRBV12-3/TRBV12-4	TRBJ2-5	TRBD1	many	TGTGCCAGCCTTGACAGGGCCCTCAAGAATACCCAGTACTTC	CASLDRALKNTQYF
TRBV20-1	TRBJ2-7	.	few	TGCAGTGCTCCCCCCAGCGGCAAAGCTTACGAGCAGTACTTC	CSAPPSGKAYEQYF
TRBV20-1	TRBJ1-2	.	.	TGCAGTGCTAGTAGGCAGACTACACGTTCGGGCTATGGCTACACCTTC	CSASRQTTRSGYGYTF
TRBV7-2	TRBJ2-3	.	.	TGTGCCAGCAAGCGGACCCCCACAGATACGCAGTATTTT	CASKRTPTDTQYF
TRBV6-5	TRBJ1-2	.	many	TGTGCCAGCAGTACTGGGGGGGGTGCCGTCGCTGGCTACACCTTC	CASSTGGGAVAGYTF
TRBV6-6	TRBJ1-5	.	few	TGTGCCAGCAGTGCCCGGAGGGGCGCTAGCAATCAGCCCCAGCATTTT	CASSARRGASNQPQHF
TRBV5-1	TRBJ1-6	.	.	TGCGCCAGCAGTGCAGGGAGTAATTCACCCCTCCACTTT	CASSAGSNSPLHF
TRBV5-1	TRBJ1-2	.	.	TGCGCCAGCAGCTTGGACCACAGTGACTATGGCTACACCTTC	CASSLDHSDYGYTF
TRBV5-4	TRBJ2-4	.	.	TGTGCCAGCAGCTTGTCGCTCGAGTCCAAAAACATTCAGTACTTC	CASSLSLESKNIQYF
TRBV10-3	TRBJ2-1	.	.	TGTGCCATCAGTGTTCTGGCGGAGAGCTCCTACAATGAGCAGTTCTTC	CAISVLAESSYNEQFF
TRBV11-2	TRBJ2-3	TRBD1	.	TGTGCCAGCAGCTTGGGACAGACCCTTCTGGAAGATACGCAGTATTTT	CASSLGQTLLEDTQYF
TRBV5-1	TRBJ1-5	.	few	TGCGCCAGCAGCTTGGGCGGAGGGGCGCCCCAGCATTTT	CASSLGGGAPQHF
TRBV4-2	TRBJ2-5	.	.	TGTGCCAGCAGCCAAGCGAGCGGGGAGGGGGCGAGGGAGACCCAGTACTTC	CASSQASGEGARETQYF
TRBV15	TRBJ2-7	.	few	TGTGCCACCAGCGGGGACGGGGTGAGCGGTCGGAGGTACTTC	CATSGDGVSGRRYF
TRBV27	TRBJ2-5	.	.	TGTGCCAGCAGCCTTATGGGGGAGACCCAGTACTTC	CASSLMGETQYF
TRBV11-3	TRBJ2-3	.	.	TGTGCCAGCAGCTTAGGCAGGGACAGCACAGATACGCAGTATTTT	CASSLGRDSTDTQYF